A single T cell receptor (beta chain) is shown here with its context. What it binds is not known. The CDR3 length is 15 residues. Losses at the gene ends were 1 base for V and 8 bases for J; bases not matched to a gene: 8. Germline V gene lookup returns CDR1 SEHNR and CDR2 FQNEAQ (reference sequence). The single heparinised draw taken from each donor contained roughly 100 mL of blood on average. Sorted cells reached over 98% purity in every population. This record belongs to a study of beta chain features in type 1 diabetes. Study findings and constraints: Type 1 diabetes patients had moderately but significantly shorter TCRB CDR3s in all four CD4+ subsets. Patients' naive, central memory and Treg TCRB repertoires seemed closer to one another than those of healthy donors.

Expressed TCRB transcripts were sequenced after all isolated RNA was converted to cDNA. The table came from immunoSEQ multiplex PCR; TCRdb's copy has only in-frame clones and leaves some out. The sample has around 430,000 clones, roughly 30% seen once; the top ten hold about 0.065%. Sequenced: naive CD4+ T cells from blood. This receptor was identified in a man between 18 and 35 years old in good health. J is TRBJ2-1 and V is TRBV7-9; 7 positions agree with TRBD1. CDR3 region: CASSLEGAPRYEQFF. CDR3 sequence (DNA): TGTGCCAGCAGCTTAGAGGGGGCCCCCCGATATGAGCAGTTCTTC.